Listed here are 5 T cell receptor beta chains from one sample, sequenced in a study of shared clonotypes between healthy human individuals. TCRdb's copy holds only in-frame clones and misses some; the assay was immunoSEQ multiplex PCR. The repertoire has some 2,100,000 clones, approximately 96% of them found once; the top ten carry around 0.13%. Sequencing was performed on naive CD4+ T cells sorted from blood. Subset described: CD45RA+ positively selected. The receptors come from a man aged 18 to 29 in good health.

The gene calls are TRBV5-1 and TRBJ2-7, with D maybe TRBD1 (6 bases). Germline V gives CDR1 SGHRS, CDR2 YFSETQ. V lost 0 bases to trimming and J lost 6 bases, with 16 bases between them. CDR3 length: 15 residues. CDR3 nucleotide sequence: TGCGCCAGCAGCTTGGAGTTGGGACATAAAGGCGAGCAGTACTTC. It yields the protein CASSLELGHKGEQYF.

A single count supports this clone. The chain carries TRBV30 and TRBJ1-6; D uncertain. The CDR3 sequence is 17 residues long. The ends were cut back, 1 base at V and 0 bases at J, with 13 bases in the middle. Germline CDR1 reads GTSNPN; CDR2 reads SVGIG (reference sequence). CDR3 protein: CAWSETRTSSYNSPLHF. The DNA for the CDR3 is TGTGCCTGGAGTGAGACCAGGACTAGCTCCTATAATTCACCCCTCCACTTT.

V is TRBV19 and J is TRBJ1-2; no definite D call. The CDR3 runs 19 residues. V lost 7 bases, J lost 8 bases, and 35 bases lay in between. Germline V gives CDR1 LNHDA, CDR2 SQIVND (reference sequence). The CDR3 spells CASISTAFTAINPHGGYTF. The CDR3 bases are TGTGCCAGTATCAGTACGGCGTTTACGGCTATAAATCCCCACGGGGGCTACACCTTC.

This clone came up once. This rearrangement joins TRBV10-3 to TRBJ2-7; 9 bases agree with TRBD1. V lost 7 bases to trimming and J lost 7 bases; unmatched junction nucleotides: 11. Per germline, CDR1 ENHRY and CDR2 SYGVKD. The CDR3 consists of 14 residues. CDR3 nucleotides: TGTGCCATCAATTGGACAGGGGCTGGGAATGAGCAGTACTTC. Translation: CAINWTGAGNEQYF.

The CDR3 region has the DNA TGCAGTGTAGGCTCCTACGAGCAGTACTTC. Protein: CSVGSYEQYF. This chain uses TRBV20-1 with TRBJ2-7, with D uncertain. The CDR3 totals 10 residues. Germline CDR1 reads DFQATT; CDR2 reads SNEGSKA (reference sequence). The ends were cut back, 7 bases at V and 0 bases at J, with 4 bases in the middle.